This T cell receptor beta chain is drawn from a study of T-cell reconstitution after alpha-beta-depleted transplantation in children. The ends were cut back, 7 bases at V and 4 bases at J, with 13 bases in the middle. The CDR3 is made up of 12 amino acids. Germline loops: CDR1 SQVTM, CDR2 ANQGSEA. Unique molecular identifiers were incorporated during preparation of the TCRbeta library. TCRdb itself ran the PCR reads through MiXCR, one entry per CDR3 protein. The data show about 610,000 distinct CDR3 sequences, 8% to 11% seen once. The rearrangement uses TRBV29-1 and TRBJ1-1, with D possibly TRBD1 on 6 matching bases. The starting material was PBMCs from the stem cell graft donor, obtained from the stem cell graft. The source is a human donor who donated a stem cell graft to a child with acute myeloid leukemia. The CDR3 sequence: CSATKGGTEAFF. The CDR3 nucleotides are TGCAGCGCCACAAAAGGGGGCACTGAAGCTTTCTTT.